The 2 T cell receptor beta chains below were found in one sample sequenced in a study of shared clonotypes between healthy human individuals. TCRdb's table, derived via immunoSEQ multiplex PCR, lists solely in-frame clones and lacks some. The profile shows fewer than 1.4 million clones, approximately 80% of them singletons. The sequenced sample was memory CD4+ T cells from PBMCs. Noted subset: CD45RA-negative fraction. The receptor set was obtained from a man aged 18 to 35 in good health. Some clones in this sample may be carry-over from other donors' samples.

The V and J genes are TRBV9 and TRBJ1-3, with 9 positions matching TRBD1. Looked up from germline, CDR1 is SGDLS and CDR2 is YYNGEE. The CDR3 is 15 residues long. The ends lost 2 bases at V and 7 bases at J; junction bases unmatched: 7. DNA of the CDR3: TGTGCCAGCAGCGTCGCTGCCGGGACAGGGAACACCATATATTTT. Translated: CASSVAAGTGNTIYF.

As concerns this clone: The sample has other DNA sequences that encode this CDR3 too. The CDR3: CASSPGRANQPQHF. The CDR3 DNA sequence: TGTGCCAGTAGTCCAGGCAGGGCAAATCAGCCCCAGCATTTT. The chain has TRBV19 and TRBJ1-5; a possible D gene is TRBD1 (5 bases). V was trimmed by 5 bases and J by 4 bases, leaving 12 bases between them. The CDR3 contains 14 residues. The germline V gene has CDR1 LNHDA and CDR2 SQIVND (reference sequence).